One sample yielded the 17 T cell receptor beta chains listed below, sequenced in a study of metastatic and nonmetastatic thyroid tumors. With MiXCR, TCRdb called clones anew from the PCR reads. This sample carries some 14,000 clones, approximately 24% of them seen once, and the ten largest clones take 10% to 11%. Each patient went into thyroid surgery without having received any treatment. The sequencing input was tumor tissue. The receptors originated from a female donor with papillary thyroid cancer or a benign thyroid nodule (not recorded which). Some clones in this sample may be carry-over from other donors' samples.

The CDR3 loop reads CAWRVPGQGRFGQYF. The DNA of the CDR3 is TGTGCCTGGAGAGTTCCGGGACAGGGGAGATTTGGGCAGTACTTC. The rearrangement uses TRBV30 and TRBJ2-7; 10 nucleotides match TRBD1. Germline V lookup: CDR1 GTSNPN, CDR2 SVGIG (reference sequence). V lost 3 bases and J lost 9; bases outside the gene matches: 14. This CDR3 has 15 residues.

This clone was counted ten times or more. V usage is TRBV27 and J usage is TRBJ2-7; a weak D match, TRBD1 (6 bases). The CDR3 loop spans 15 amino acids. Germline lookup yields CDR1 MNHEY and CDR2 SMNVEV (reference sequence). Trimming stripped 7 bases from V and 6 bases from J, with 22 bases between. The DNA of the CDR3 is TGTGCCAGCAAGAGGAGTGGGACATCCCCCCTCGAGCAGTACTTC. It yields the protein CASKRSGTSPLEQYF.

Relative to its sample, this clone is medium-sized. The chain recombines TRBV28 with TRBJ2-6; 8 bases are shared with TRBD1. The V gene's germline CDR1 is MDHEN and CDR2 SYDVKM. The CDR3 contains 16 residues. V shed 7 bases and J 0 bases; nucleotides not matched to a gene: 5. CDR3 region: CASTQGAVSGANVLTF. CDR3 bases: TGTGCCAGCACCCAGGGGGCTGTCTCTGGGGCCAACGTCCTGACTTTC.

Ten or more counts support this clone. V and J are TRBV24-1 and TRBJ2-3; D might be TRBD1 or TRBD2, each matching 6 bases. The CDR3 has 15 residues. In germline, CDR1 is KGHDR, CDR2 SFDVKD. Trimming removed 5 bases at V and 4 bases at J, with 15 bases between. This chain's CDR3 is CATSGVGRGADTQYF. Here the CDR3 DNA reads TGTGCCACCAGTGGGGTGGGAAGGGGGGCAGATACGCAGTATTTT.

Sample share makes this clone medium-sized (0.01 to 0.1%). The gene calls are TRBV20-1 and TRBJ1-6; possible D gene TRBD1, 5 bases. Trimming cost V 1 base and J 5 bases, with 12 bases left between them. The CDR3 is made up of 15 amino acids. Germline V lookup: CDR1 DFQATT, CDR2 SNEGSKA (reference sequence). The DNA for the CDR3 is TGCAGTGCTAGAGTAACAGGCGTCAATAATTCACCCCTCCACTTT. Amino acid sequence: CSARVTGVNNSPLHF.

Points on this clone: One junction end does not reproduce the germline sequence, and a read error may be involved. The rearrangement links TRBV2 to TRBJ2-5, with TRBD1 matching 9 bases. Germline CDR1 is SNHLY and CDR2 is FYNNEI. The CDR3 extends over 15 amino acids. In DNA, the CDR3 is TGTTCCAGCATCAAACAGGGGGCCCTTTGGGAGACCCAGTACTTC. Translating gives CSSIKQGALWETQYF.

The V and J genes are TRBV30 and TRBJ1-1; a weak D match, TRBD1 (6 bases). This CDR3 has 11 amino acids. The germline gives CDR1 GTSNPN, CDR2 SVGIG (reference sequence). V was pared by 4 bases and J by 11 bases, with 14 bases between. CDR3 in amino acids: CAWKEGGLAFF. CDR3 DNA sequence: TGTGCCTGGAAGGAGGGGGGACTCGCTTTCTTT.

By share, this clone ranks as medium-sized. The chain is built from TRBV6-2 or TRBV6-3 and TRBJ1-6; possibly TRBD1 for D (5 bases). The germline V gene has CDR1 MNHEY and CDR2 SVGEGT. The CDR3 has 15 residues. Trimming removed 2 bases at V and 10 bases at J, with 15 bases between. CDR3 region: CASSYRGSLGSPLHF. In nucleotides, the CDR3 is TGTGCCAGCAGTTACCGGGGGAGCCTCGGGTCACCCCTCCACTTT.

This clone has just a few counts. V usage is TRBV15 and J usage is TRBJ2-5; D is undetermined. The germline V and J ends were trimmed by 0 bases and 1 base, with 9 bases remaining between them. Germline V gene lookup returns CDR1 LNHNV and CDR2 YYDKDF (reference sequence). The CDR3 is 15 amino acids. CDR3 amino acids: CATSRDWIIQETQYF. In DNA, the CDR3 is TGTGCCACCAGCAGAGACTGGATCATCCAAGAGACCCAGTACTTC.

This clone ranks as medium-sized. The genes are TRBV11-3 and TRBJ2-1; maybe TRBD1 (6 bases). Trimming left V 6 bases short and J 7 bases short, with 16 bases between. The CDR3 length is 14 residues. Per the germline V gene, CDR1 is SGHNT and CDR2 is YENEEA. In nucleotides, the CDR3 is TGTGCCAGCAGTCAGGGGCTAGTAGGGAATGAGCAGTTCTTC. Its protein product is CASSQGLVGNEQFF.

The rearrangement links TRBV4-2 to TRBJ2-2; possibly TRBD1 or TRBD2 for D (7 bases each). The germline V and J ends were trimmed by 2 bases and 4 bases, with 17 bases remaining between them. Germline lookup yields CDR1 LGHNA and CDR2 YNFKEQ. This CDR3 spans 17 amino acids. In nucleotides, the CDR3 is TGTGCCAGCAGCCAACAGGGTCAGGGGGAGGGCACCGGGGAGCTGTTTTTT. It codes for CASSQQGQGEGTGELFF.

The V gene is TRBV6-5, the J gene TRBJ2-1, with TRBD2 matching 7 bases. The germline V gene has CDR1 MNHEY and CDR2 SVGAGI. Unmatched junction bases numbered 7, after V lost 2 bases and J lost 6 bases. CDR3 size: 15 residues. The CDR3 sequence is CASSYRGVGGNEQFF. DNA of the CDR3: TGTGCCAGCAGTTACCGGGGGGTGGGGGGCAATGAGCAGTTCTTC.

This clone was counted at least ten times. The rearrangement links TRBV7-8 to TRBJ2-2; 7 bases are shared with TRBD2. The CDR3 is 16 residues long. The V and J ends lost 2 bases and 1 base, in that order; junction bases with no gene match: 4. Germline CDR1 SGHVS, CDR2 FQNEAQ. CDR3 amino acids: CASSLQGLMNTGELFF. DNA for the CDR3: TGTGCCAGCAGCTTACAGGGACTAATGAACACCGGGGAGCTGTTTTTT.

About this clone: A junction boundary mismatches the germline segment, possibly from a read error. The rearrangement links TRBV11-1 to TRBJ2-1; the D is unclear. The CDR3 consists of 17 residues. Germline V gene data show CDR1 as SGHAT and CDR2 as FQDESV (reference sequence). DNA of the CDR3: TGTGCCAGCAGCTCTAGTAGTACACCCTCTTTATACAATGAGCAGCTCTTC. Translating gives CASSSSSTPSLYNEQLF.

V is TRBV20-1 and J is TRBJ2-7; TRBD2 agrees at 9 bases. This CDR3 comprises 16 residues. Trimming at V came to 3 bases and at J to 7 bases, leaving 16 bases not matched to a gene. Per the germline V gene, CDR1 is DFQATT and CDR2 is SNEGSKA (reference sequence). The CDR3 region is CSASRLADGDTGEQYF. In DNA form, the CDR3 reads TGCAGTGCTAGCAGACTAGCGGATGGGGATACCGGAGAGCAGTACTTC.

There are many counts of this clone. Given a much more abundant clone one base away, this may be a read error. The chain joins TRBV20-1 to TRBJ1-2; 7 bases are a match to TRBD1. The germline CDR1 and CDR2 sequences are DFQATT and SNEGSKA (reference sequence). The CDR3 loop spans 15 amino acids. V shed 6 bases, J shed 5 bases, and the junction held 15 bases outside the gene matches. This CDR3 reads CSAHSGDSLGYGYTF. In DNA, the CDR3 is TGCAGTGCACACTCCGGGGACAGTCTTGGATATGGCTACACCTTC.

This clone was observed a handful of times. In DNA, the CDR3 is TGTGCCAGCACCGCAGGGGATTCCTACGAGCAGTACTTC. It is translated as CASTAGDSYEQYF. The V and J genes are TRBV7-9 and TRBJ2-7; D perhaps matches TRBD1 (6 bases). Trimming stripped 7 bases from V and 1 base from J, with 11 bases between. The CDR3 sequence is 13 residues long. Germline CDR1 reads SEHNR; CDR2 reads FQNEAQ (reference sequence).